This TCR beta chain was documented in a study of blood T cell repertoires in COVID-19. The wider study: The United States, Italy and Spain were the sources of the acute and convalescent COVID-19 samples. Sample material is recorded as cDNA or gDNA derived from T cells, B-cell-depleted T cells, or PBMCs.

In the authors' methods: By means of reference gene primer amplification, nucleated cell counts were estimated. Assay: immunoSEQ multiplex PCR; the TCRdb copy retains only in-frame clones and omits some. The V and J calls and clone size were taken over from that table, and D and trimming were inferred from the DNA. The repertoire has approximately 150,000 clones, around nine tenths of them found once; the top ten carry around 1.5%. The germline V gene encodes CDR1 LNHDA and CDR2 SQIVND (reference sequence). The CDR3 totals 14 residues. The ends were cut back, 8 bases at V and 6 bases at J, with 14 bases in the middle.

This receptor was identified in a human donor in a cohort sampled during active COVID-19. Sequences were obtained from peripheral blood. This chain uses TRBV19 with TRBJ1-6; D ambiguous. CDR3 bases: TGTGCCAGTGGGAGGAGGGTTAGTAATTCACCCCTCCACTTT. Protein product: CASGRRVSNSPLHF.